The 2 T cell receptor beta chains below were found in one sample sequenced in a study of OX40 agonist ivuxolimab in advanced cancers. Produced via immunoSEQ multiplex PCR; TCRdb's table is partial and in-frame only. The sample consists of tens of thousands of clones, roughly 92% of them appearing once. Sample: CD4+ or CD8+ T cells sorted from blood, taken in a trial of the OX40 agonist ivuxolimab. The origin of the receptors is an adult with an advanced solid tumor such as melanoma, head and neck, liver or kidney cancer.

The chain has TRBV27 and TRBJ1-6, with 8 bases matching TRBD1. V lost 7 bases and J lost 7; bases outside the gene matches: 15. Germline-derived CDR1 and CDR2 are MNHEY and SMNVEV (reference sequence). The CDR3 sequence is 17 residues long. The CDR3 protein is CASKGQGWTSWNSPLHF. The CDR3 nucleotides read TGTGCCAGCAAAGGACAGGGATGGACCTCTTGGAATTCACCCCTCCACTTT.

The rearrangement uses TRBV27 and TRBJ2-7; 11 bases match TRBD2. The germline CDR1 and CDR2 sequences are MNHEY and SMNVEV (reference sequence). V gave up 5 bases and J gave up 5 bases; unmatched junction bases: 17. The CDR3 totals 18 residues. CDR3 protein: CASSPAGWGLAVRNEQYF. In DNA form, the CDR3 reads TGTGCCAGCAGTCCGGCGGGGTGGGGACTAGCGGTTCGGAACGAGCAGTACTTC.